This entry features one TCR beta chain sequence. V was clipped by 3 bases and J by 7 bases, with 10 bases between them. Per the germline V gene, CDR1 is DFQATT and CDR2 is SNEGSKA (reference sequence). CDR3 size: 13 residues. Each CDR3 protein is one row after TCRdb ran MiXCR on the RT-PCR reads. The table lists more than 600,000 distinct CDR3 sequences, 13% to 15% of them singletons. J is TRBJ1-6 and V is TRBV20-1; no definite D call. This TCR came from a female donor in good health, serving as a healthy control. Sequencing input: memory CD4+ T cells from blood. CDR3 sequence reads: CSARDILNSPLHF. The CDR3 DNA sequence: TGCAGTGCTAGGGATATCTTAAATTCACCCCTCCACTTT.